A single T cell receptor beta chain is shown here with its context. Living in 24 US areas, the participants were between roughly 18 and 90 years of age. Two negative PCRs, clearance, or symptom resolution were required of recovered Cohort 3 donors. The sample originates from a study of blood T cell repertoires in COVID-19. As for the study in general: The United States, Italy and Spain supplied acute and convalescent COVID-19 samples. From T cells, B-cell-depleted T cells, or PBMCs came the material, which was cDNA or gDNA.

Measured with immunoSEQ multiplex PCR; TCRdb has only the in-frame clones, and not every one. The profile shows 150,000 to 200,000 clones, over 75% of them singletons. The CDR3 runs 12 residues. Deletions cut 5 bases from V and 6 bases from J, with 11 bases between. Germline assignment: CDR1 SGHVS and CDR2 FQNEAQ. The receptor was isolated from a woman aged 18-30 years who had recovered from COVID-19. The chain links TRBV7-8 to TRBJ2-7; tentative D call: TRBD2 (5 bases). Sequenced sample: PBMCs or T cells enriched from blood (not recorded which). DNA for the CDR3: TGTGCCAGCAGCGCGGGCAGCCTCGAGCAGTACTTC. It translates to CASSAGSLEQYF.